A single sample gave rise to the 5 T cell receptor beta chains below, sequenced in a study of CD8+ T cells in alopecia areata. It was cDNA, reverse transcribed from extracted RNA, that served as the sequencing template. TCRdb keeps only in-frame clones here, not all; method: immunoSEQ multiplex PCR. The sample presents about 9,000 clones, none singletons. It was with CD4, CD8alpha, NKG2D, NKG2ACE and other markers that pooled cutaneous lymph node cells were sorted. Sequenced sample: CD8+ T cells sorted from a lymph node. The receptors were gathered from a C3H/HeJ mouse with alopecia areata. The MHC haplotype of the strain is H2-k.

This clone showed up many times. The genes and germline here are from mouse. The sequenced part of the CDR3 DNA is TGTGCCAGCAGTGGGGACTGGGGGAACACCGGG. This sequence encodes CASSGDWGNTG. The full-length CDR3 reads as CASSGDWGNTGQLYF. J is TRBJ2-2 and V is TRBV13-3; TRBD2 matches at 11 bases. The read halts 4 residues ahead of the CDR3 end, with the missing end drawn from the germline J gene. V trimming: 3 bases; J trimming: 2 bases; junction bases outside the gene matches: 0. Germline loops: CDR1 NNHDY, CDR2 SYVADS. CDR3 size: 15 residues.

This clone was observed a handful of times. A much larger clonotype is one base distant, so this may be a read error. These gene names are mouse names. Other nucleotide sequences in the sample specify the same CDR3. The part of the CDR3 DNA that was read is TGCACCTGCAGTGCGACTGGGGGGAACTATGCT. Its protein is CTCSATGGNYA. The full CDR3 reads CTCSATGGNYAEQFF. J is TRBJ2-1 and V is TRBV1, with 10 bases identical to TRBD2. The read gets to within 4 residues of the CDR3 end, and the germline J gene fills in the rest. V lost 3 bases, J lost 1 base, and 0 bases stayed unmatched. The CDR3 has 15 residues. Germline V gives CDR1 NSQYPW, CDR2 LRSPGD (reference sequence).

This clone was seen many times. These gene names are mouse names. The read ends 4 residues early relative to the CDR3; the germline J gene fills the gap. This chain links TRBV19 with TRBJ2-5; D call uncertain. Germline V CDR1 and CDR2: FNHDT, SITEND (reference sequence). CDR3 length equals 13 residues. Trimming pared 5 bases from V and 0 bases from J, leaving 7 bases between. Incomplete CDR3 DNA: TGTGCCAGCAGCCAAATTAACCAAGAC. Translation gives CASSQINQD. The full CDR3 protein reads CASSQINQDTQYF.

In regard to this clone: Gene and germline names: mouse. The read falls 4 residues short of the CDR3 end, and the missing part is taken from the germline J gene. This chain connects TRBV13-3 to TRBJ2-1, with 8 nucleotides matching TRBD2. The V segment lost 4 bases and the J segment 3 bases; nucleotides outside the gene matches: 6. Germline V CDR1 and CDR2: NNHDY, SYVADS. The CDR3 is 15 amino acids. This chain's CDR3 is CASSLTGGLYAEQFF. The covered CDR3 bases are TGTGCCAGCAGTCTTACTGGGGGCCTCTATGCT.

In its sample, this clone was seen many times. Mouse gene names and germline throughout. The read terminates 4 residues ahead of where the CDR3 ends, so the germline J gene completes it. This chain joins TRBV13-3 and TRBJ2-1; maybe TRBD2 (7 bases). Germline V gene data show CDR1 as NNHDY and CDR2 as SYVADS. The CDR3 extends over 14 amino acids. The sequenced CDR3 bases are TGTGCCAGCCAGACCAGGGGCTGGGGGTCT. This sequence encodes CASQTRGWGS. The CDR3 reads in full as CASQTRGWGSEQFF.